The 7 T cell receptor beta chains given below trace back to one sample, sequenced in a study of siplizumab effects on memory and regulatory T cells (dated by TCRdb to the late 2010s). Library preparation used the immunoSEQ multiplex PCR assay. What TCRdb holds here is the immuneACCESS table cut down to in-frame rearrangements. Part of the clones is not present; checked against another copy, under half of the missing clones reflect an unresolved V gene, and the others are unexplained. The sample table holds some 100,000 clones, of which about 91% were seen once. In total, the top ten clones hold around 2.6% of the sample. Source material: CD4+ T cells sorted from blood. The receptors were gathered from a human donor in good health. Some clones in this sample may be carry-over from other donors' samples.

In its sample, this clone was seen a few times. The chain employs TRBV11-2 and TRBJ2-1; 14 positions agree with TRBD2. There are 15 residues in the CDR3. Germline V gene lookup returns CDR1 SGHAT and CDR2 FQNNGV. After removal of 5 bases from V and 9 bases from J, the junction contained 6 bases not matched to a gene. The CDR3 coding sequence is TGTGCCAGCAGCCCGGGACTAGCGGGAGCATTTGAGCAGTTCTTC. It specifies CASSPGLAGAFEQFF.

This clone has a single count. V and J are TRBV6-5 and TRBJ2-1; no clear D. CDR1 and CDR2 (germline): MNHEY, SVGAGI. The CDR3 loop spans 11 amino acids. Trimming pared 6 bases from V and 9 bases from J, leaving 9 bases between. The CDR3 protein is CASSLRAEQFF. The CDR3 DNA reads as TGTGCCAGCAGCCTTAGGGCTGAGCAGTTCTTC.

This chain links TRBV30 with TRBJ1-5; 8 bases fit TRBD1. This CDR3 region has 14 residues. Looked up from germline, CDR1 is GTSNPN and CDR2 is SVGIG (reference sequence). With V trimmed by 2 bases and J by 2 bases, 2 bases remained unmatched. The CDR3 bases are TGTGCCTGGAGTTACAGGGGGGGCAATCAGCCCCAGCATTTT. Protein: CAWSYRGGNQPQHF.

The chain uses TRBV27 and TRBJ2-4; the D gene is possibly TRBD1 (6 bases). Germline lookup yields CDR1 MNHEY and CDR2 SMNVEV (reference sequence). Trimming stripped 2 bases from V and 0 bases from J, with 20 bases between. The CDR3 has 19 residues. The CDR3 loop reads CASSLKETGPTLAKNIQYF. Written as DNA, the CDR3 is TGTGCCAGCAGTTTAAAGGAGACAGGACCGACTTTAGCCAAAAACATTCAGTACTTC.

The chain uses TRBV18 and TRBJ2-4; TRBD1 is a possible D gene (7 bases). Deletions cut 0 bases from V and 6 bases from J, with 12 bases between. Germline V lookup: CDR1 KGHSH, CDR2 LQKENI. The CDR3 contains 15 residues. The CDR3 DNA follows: TGTGCCAGCTCACCACCGGGGGGACAGTCAAACATTCAGTACTTC. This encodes CASSPPGGQSNIQYF.

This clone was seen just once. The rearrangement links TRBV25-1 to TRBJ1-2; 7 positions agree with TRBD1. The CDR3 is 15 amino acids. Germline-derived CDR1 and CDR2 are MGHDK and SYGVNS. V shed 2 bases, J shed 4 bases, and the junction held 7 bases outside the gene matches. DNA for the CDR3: TGTGCCAGCAGTGAAATTAAGGGGGCGGGCTATGGCTACACCTTC. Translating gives CASSEIKGAGYGYTF.

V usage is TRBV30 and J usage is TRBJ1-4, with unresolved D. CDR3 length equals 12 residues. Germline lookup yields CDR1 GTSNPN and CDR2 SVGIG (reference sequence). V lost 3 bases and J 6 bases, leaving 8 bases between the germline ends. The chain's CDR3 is CAWRDFDEKLFF. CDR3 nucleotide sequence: TGTGCCTGGAGGGATTTTGATGAAAAACTGTTTTTT.